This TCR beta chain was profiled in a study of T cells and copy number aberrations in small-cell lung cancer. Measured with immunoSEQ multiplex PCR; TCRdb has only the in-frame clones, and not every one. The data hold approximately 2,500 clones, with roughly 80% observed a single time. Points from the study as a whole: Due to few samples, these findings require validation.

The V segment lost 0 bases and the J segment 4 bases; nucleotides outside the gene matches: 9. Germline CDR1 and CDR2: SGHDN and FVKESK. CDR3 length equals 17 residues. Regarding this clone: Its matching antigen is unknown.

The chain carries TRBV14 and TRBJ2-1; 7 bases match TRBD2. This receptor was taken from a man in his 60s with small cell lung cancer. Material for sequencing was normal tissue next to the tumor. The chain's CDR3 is CASSQEVRLAEYNEQFF. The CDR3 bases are TGTGCCAGCAGCCAAGAGGTTCGCCTAGCGGAATACAATGAGCAGTTCTTC. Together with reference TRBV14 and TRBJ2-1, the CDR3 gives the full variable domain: EAGVTQFPSHSVIEKGQTVTLRCDPISGHDNLYWYRRVMGKEIKFLLHFVKESKQDESGMPNNRFLAERTGGTYSTLKVQPAELEDSGVYFCASSQEVRLAEYNEQFFGPGTRLTVL.